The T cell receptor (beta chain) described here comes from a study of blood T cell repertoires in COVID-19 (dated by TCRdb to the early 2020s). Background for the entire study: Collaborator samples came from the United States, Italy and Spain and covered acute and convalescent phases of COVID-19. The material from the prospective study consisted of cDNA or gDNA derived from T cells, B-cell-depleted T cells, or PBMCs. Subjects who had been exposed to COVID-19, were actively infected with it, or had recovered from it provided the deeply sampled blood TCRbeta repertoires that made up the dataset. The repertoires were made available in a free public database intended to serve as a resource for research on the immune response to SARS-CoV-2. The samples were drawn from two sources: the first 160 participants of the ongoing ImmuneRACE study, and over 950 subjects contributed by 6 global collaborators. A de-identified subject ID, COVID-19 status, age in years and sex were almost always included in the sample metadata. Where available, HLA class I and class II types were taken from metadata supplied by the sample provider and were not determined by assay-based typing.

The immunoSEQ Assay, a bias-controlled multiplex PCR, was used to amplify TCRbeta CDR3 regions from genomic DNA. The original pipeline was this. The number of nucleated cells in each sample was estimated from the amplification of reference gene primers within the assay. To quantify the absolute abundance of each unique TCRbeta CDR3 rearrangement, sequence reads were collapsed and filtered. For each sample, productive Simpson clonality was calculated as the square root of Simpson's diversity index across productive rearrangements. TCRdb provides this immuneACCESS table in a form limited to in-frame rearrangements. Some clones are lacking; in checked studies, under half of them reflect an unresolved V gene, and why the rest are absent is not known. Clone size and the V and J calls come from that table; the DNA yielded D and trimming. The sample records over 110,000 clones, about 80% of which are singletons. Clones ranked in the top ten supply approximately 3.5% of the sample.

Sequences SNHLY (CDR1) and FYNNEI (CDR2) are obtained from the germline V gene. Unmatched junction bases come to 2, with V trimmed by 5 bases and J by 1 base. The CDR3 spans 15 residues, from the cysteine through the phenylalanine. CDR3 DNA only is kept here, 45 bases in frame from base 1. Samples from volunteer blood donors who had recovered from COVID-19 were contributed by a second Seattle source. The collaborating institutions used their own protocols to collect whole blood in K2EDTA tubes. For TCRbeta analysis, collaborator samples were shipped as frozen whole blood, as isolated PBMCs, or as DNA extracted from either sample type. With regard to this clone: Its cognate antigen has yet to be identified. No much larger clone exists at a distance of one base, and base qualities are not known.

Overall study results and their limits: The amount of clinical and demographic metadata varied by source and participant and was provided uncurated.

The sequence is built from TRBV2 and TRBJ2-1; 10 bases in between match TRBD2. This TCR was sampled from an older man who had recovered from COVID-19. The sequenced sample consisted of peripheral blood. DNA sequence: TGTGCCAGCAGTACGACTAGCGGGTCCTACAATGAGCAGTTCTTC. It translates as CASSTTSGSYNEQFF.